This entry is about one T cell receptor beta chain. Its antigen is not identified. The data were taken from a study of cytomegalovirus exposure and HLA in healthy donors. The overall study: Previous work identified roughly 120 million unique TCR beta sequences from about 179 million T cells. There were about 85 million unique TCRs (from HLA-typed donors) in an early data release. Study observations and caveats: Some V segments could not be told apart, so they were left out, TRBV6-2 and TRBV6-3 among them. Researchers catalogued 164 TCR beta chains as cytomegalovirus-associated.

Trimming took 4 bases from V and 0 from J; bases not matched to a gene: 9. From germline, CDR1 is GTSNPN and CDR2 SVGIG (reference sequence). The CDR3 has 15 amino acids. PCR used 60 Vbeta primers and 13 Jbeta primers. Sequencing used immunoSEQ multiplex PCR; TCRdb keeps in-frame clones, though not all of them. The sample contains 100,000 to 150,000 clones, around four fifths of which appear only once. The sequence derives from a boy aged 5-17 years in good health and CMV-seronegative. The chain joins TRBV30 to TRBJ2-7; 7 bases map to TRBD1. The sample taken for sequencing was PBMCs. As DNA, the CDR3 is TGTGCCTGGATTGGGGTCCGGGACAGCTCCTACGAGCAGTACTTC. Protein: CAWIGVRDSSYEQYF.